Below, one T cell receptor (beta chain) is given with its context. Its antigen is unidentified. Alongside a J-beta primer mix, a sample-barcoded 5' primer served in a second PCR lasting 7 to 11 cycles. TCRdb re-analysed the 5' RACE reads in MiXCR, keeping a single row per CDR3 protein. There are hundreds of thousands of distinct CDR3 sequences in the sample; roughly 60% occur only once, and around 30% lies in the top ten. The data originate from a study of blood T cells in healthy people across ages. Study-wide results and limits: Strongly correlated with naive T cell percentage was TCR beta diversity. Whereas aged donors had fewer naive CD4+ cells, long-lived donors had more of them and higher diversity.

Germline CDR1 MNHEY, CDR2 SMNVEV (reference sequence). V dropped 7 bases and J dropped 9 bases, with 16 bases sitting between them. The CDR3 loop spans 13 amino acids. The receptor was derived from a young man in good health. The sample consisted of blood. The chain links TRBV27 to TRBJ1-5; TRBD1 might be the D (6 bases). CDR3 amino acids: CASKGVGGGPQHF. The CDR3 region has the DNA TGTGCCAGCAAGGGGGTAGGGGGAGGGCCCCAGCATTTT.